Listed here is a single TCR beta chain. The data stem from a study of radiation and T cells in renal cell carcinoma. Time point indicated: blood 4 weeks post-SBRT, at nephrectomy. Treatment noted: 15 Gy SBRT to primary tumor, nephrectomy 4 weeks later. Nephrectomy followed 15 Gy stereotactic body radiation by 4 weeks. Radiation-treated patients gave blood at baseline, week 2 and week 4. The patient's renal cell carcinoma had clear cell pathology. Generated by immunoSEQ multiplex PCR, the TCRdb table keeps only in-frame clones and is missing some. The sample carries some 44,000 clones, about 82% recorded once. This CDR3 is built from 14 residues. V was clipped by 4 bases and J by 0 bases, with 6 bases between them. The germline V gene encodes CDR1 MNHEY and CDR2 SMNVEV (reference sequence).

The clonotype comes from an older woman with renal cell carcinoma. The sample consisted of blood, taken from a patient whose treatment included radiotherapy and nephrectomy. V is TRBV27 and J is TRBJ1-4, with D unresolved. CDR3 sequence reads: CASSSQATNEKLFF. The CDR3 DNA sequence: TGTGCCAGCAGTTCTCAGGCAACTAATGAAAAACTGTTTTTT. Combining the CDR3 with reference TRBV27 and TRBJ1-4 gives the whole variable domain EAQVTQNPRYLITVTGKKLTVTCSQNMNHEYMSWYRQDPGLGLRQIYYSMNVEVTDKGDVPEGYKVSRKEKRNFPLILESPSPNQTSLYFCASSSQATNEKLFFGSGTQLSVL.